The 18 T cell receptor beta chains given below trace back to one sample, sequenced in a study of blood T cell repertoires in COVID-19 (dated by TCRdb to between 2020 and 2021). Library preparation used the immunoSEQ multiplex PCR assay. TCRdb holds this immuneACCESS table with in-frame rearrangements only. Some clones are missing; in checked studies, unresolved V genes explain under half, and the rest has no known cause. The sample table holds 200,000 to 300,000 clones, of which about four fifths were seen once. Approximately 4.8% of the sample belongs to the ten largest clones. The sequenced material came from peripheral blood. The receptors stem from a woman in her seventies with acute or convalescent COVID-19.

This sequence joins TRBV6-5 and TRBJ1-3, with 7 bases lining up with TRBD1. Per germline, CDR1 MNHEY and CDR2 SVGAGI. CDR3 length: 15 amino acids. V gave up 2 bases and J gave up 4 bases; unmatched junction bases: 5. Written as DNA, the CDR3 is TGTGCCAGCAGTTACGCGGCAGGGGGGGGAAACACCATATATTTT. Protein sequence: CASSYAAGGGNTIYF.

This sequence joins TRBV6-2 or TRBV6-3 and TRBJ2-2, with no clear D. V lost 6 bases and J 4 bases, leaving 9 bases between the germline ends. Germline lookup yields CDR1 MNHEY and CDR2 SVGEGT. The CDR3 extends over 13 amino acids. The CDR3: CASSPPGTGELFF. The CDR3 region has the DNA TGTGCCAGCAGCCCACCCGGCACCGGGGAGCTGTTTTTT.

V usage is TRBV7-8 and J usage is TRBJ1-4, with D maybe TRBD1 (5 bases). The CDR3 contains 15 residues. V lost 5 bases and J 10 bases, leaving 20 bases between the germline ends. Germline V gene sequence: CDR1 SGHVS, CDR2 FQNEAQ. As DNA, the CDR3 is TGTGCCAGCAGCCAGTTTTGGTCACAGGAGGGAAAACTGTTTTTT. Its protein product is CASSQFWSQEGKLFF.

This clone was detected only a few times. The chain is built from TRBV3-1 (or the pseudogene TRBV3-2) and TRBJ1-3; perhaps TRBD1 as D (5 bases). Germline CDR1 and CDR2: LGHDT and YNNKEL (reference sequence). CDR3 length: 15 residues. V gave up 4 bases and J gave up 0 bases, with 10 bases separating them. CDR3: CASSLGVLSGNTIYF. The CDR3 nucleotides read TGTGCCAGCAGCCTAGGGGTCCTCTCTGGAAACACCATATATTTT.

The rearrangement joins TRBV28 to TRBJ1-1; maybe TRBD1 (5 bases). The CDR3 runs 13 residues. Looked up from germline, CDR1 is MDHEN and CDR2 is SYDVKM. V lost 6 bases and J 3 bases, leaving 11 bases between the germline ends. This CDR3 is CASRGQMDTEAFF. The CDR3 DNA sequence: TGTGCCAGCAGGGGGCAAATGGACACTGAAGCTTTCTTT.

The V gene is TRBV30, the J gene TRBJ1-5; no firm D call. Trimming stripped 0 bases from V and 4 bases from J, with 7 bases between. The length of the CDR3 is 13 residues. Germline loops: CDR1 GTSNPN, CDR2 SVGIG (reference sequence). The CDR3 sequence is CAWSVKRNQPQHF. In DNA, the CDR3 is TGTGCCTGGAGTGTAAAGAGGAATCAGCCCCAGCATTTT.

Comments on this clone: Within the sample, other DNA sequences also encode this same CDR3. The V gene is TRBV7-2, the J gene TRBJ1-6; D gene unclear. Germline CDR1 and CDR2: SGHTA and FQGNSA. This CDR3 spans 12 amino acids. Trimming took 5 bases from V and 12 from J, leaving 11 bases between them. For the CDR3, the DNA is TGTGCCAGCAGCCCAAACAGTTTACCCCTCCACTTT. It translates to CASSPNSLPLHF.

This clone was counted a single time. V and J are TRBV5-4 and TRBJ1-2, with TRBD1 matching 8 bases. The trim removed 7 bases at V and 7 bases at J, leaving 15 bases unmatched. This CDR3 is 15 amino acids long. Per germline, CDR1 SGHNT and CDR2 YYREEE (reference sequence). The CDR3 sequence is CASGMRTGPIGGYTF. DNA of the CDR3: TGTGCCAGCGGAATGCGGACAGGGCCTATTGGTGGCTACACCTTC.

This chain uses TRBV29-1 with TRBJ2-7; D is unresolved. V was shortened by 3 bases and J by 4 bases, with 7 bases between the two germline ends. CDR1 SQVTM and CDR2 ANQGSEA come from the germline V gene. CDR3 length: 11 residues. The CDR3 nucleotides are TGCAGCGTTGAGAACAGATACGAGCAGTACTTC. Translated, it gives CSVENRYEQYF.

Only a few counts were recorded for this clone. V and J are TRBV6-5 and TRBJ1-2; the D is unclear. This CDR3 comprises 13 residues. Trimming left V 4 bases short and J 10 bases short, with 16 bases between. Germline assignment: CDR1 MNHEY and CDR2 SVGAGI. CDR3: CASSFLSRPLYTF. CDR3 coding DNA: TGTGCCAGCAGTTTCCTGAGCAGGCCCCTCTACACCTTC.

The chain carries TRBV11-2 and TRBJ1-1; D remains unclear. V shed 5 bases and J shed 4 bases, with 11 bases lying between them. The CDR3 runs to 13 residues. Germline values: CDR1 SGHAT, CDR2 FQNNGV. CDR3 DNA: TGTGCCAGCAGCCCCCTCATGAGCACTGAAGCTTTCTTT. This translates into CASSPLMSTEAFF.

CDR3 in amino acids: CASSSQGGYTF. DNA for the CDR3: TGTGCCAGCAGTTCACAGGGAGGCTACACCTTC. The chain uses TRBV2 and TRBJ1-2; TRBD1 might be the D (6 bases). V shed 5 bases and J shed 8 bases, with 9 bases lying between them. The length of the CDR3 is 11 residues. The germline V gene has CDR1 SNHLY and CDR2 FYNNEI.

The rearrangement links TRBV6-5 to TRBJ1-2; tentative D call: TRBD1 (6 bases). Germline V gene lookup returns CDR1 MNHEY and CDR2 SVGAGI. V dropped 7 bases and J dropped 4 bases, with 19 bases sitting between them. The CDR3 runs 15 residues. As DNA, the CDR3 is TGTGCCAGCACCTACGACAGGTGGGTCGGCTATGGCTACACCTTC. This sequence encodes CASTYDRWVGYGYTF.

J is TRBJ1-2 and V is TRBV24-1; D is unclear. The CDR3 runs to 17 residues. V lost 5 bases to trimming and J lost 3 bases, with 21 bases between them. The germline V gene has CDR1 KGHDR and CDR2 SFDVKD. CDR3 residues: CATSAPFGAGLDYGYTF. The CDR3 DNA follows: TGTGCCACCAGTGCCCCCTTCGGTGCGGGGTTGGACTATGGCTACACCTTC.

The chain uses TRBV11-2 and TRBJ1-2; a weak D match, TRBD1 (6 bases). Trimming cost V 6 bases and J 0 bases, with 8 bases left between them. From germline, CDR1 is SGHAT and CDR2 FQNNGV. This CDR3 is built from 13 residues. This CDR3 reads CASRNRANYGYTF. The CDR3 DNA reads as TGTGCCAGCAGGAACAGGGCTAACTATGGCTACACCTTC.

This clone showed up just a few times. The V gene is TRBV28, the J gene TRBJ2-2; the D gene is possibly TRBD1 (5 bases). The CDR3 runs 14 residues. The germline V gene encodes CDR1 MDHEN and CDR2 SYDVKM. The ends were cut back, 3 bases at V and 1 base at J, with 6 bases in the middle. CDR3 in DNA: TGTGCCAGCAGTTTCGACAGGAACACCGGGGAGCTGTTTTTT. As protein: CASSFDRNTGELFF.

This clone was counted a few times. V usage is TRBV5-1 and J usage is TRBJ2-3; 8 bases map to TRBD1. Per the germline V gene, CDR1 is SGHRS and CDR2 is YFSETQ. Trimming removed 0 bases from V and 2 bases from J; junction bases left unmatched: 2. The CDR3 is 15 residues long. The CDR3 here is CASSLGTGYTDTQYF. The CDR3 DNA follows: TGCGCCAGCAGCTTGGGGACAGGGTACACAGATACGCAGTATTTT.

The CDR3 DNA reads TGTGCCAGCAGCGAACAGGGAGGAGGCTACACCTTC. Amino acid sequence: CASSEQGGGYTF. The J gene is TRBJ1-2, the V gene TRBV2; D is perhaps TRBD1 (6 bases). The V end lost 6 bases, the J end lost 8 bases, and 13 bases lay between the germline ends. The CDR3 is 12 residues long. Germline-derived CDR1 and CDR2 are SNHLY and FYNNEI.